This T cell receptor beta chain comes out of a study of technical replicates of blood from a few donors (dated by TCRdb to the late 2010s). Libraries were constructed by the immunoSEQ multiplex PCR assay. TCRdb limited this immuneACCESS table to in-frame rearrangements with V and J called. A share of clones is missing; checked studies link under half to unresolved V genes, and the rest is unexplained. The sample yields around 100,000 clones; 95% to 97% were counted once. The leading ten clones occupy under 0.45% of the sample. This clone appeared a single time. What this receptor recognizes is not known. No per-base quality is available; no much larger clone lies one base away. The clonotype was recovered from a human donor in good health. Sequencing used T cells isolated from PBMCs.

The DNA sequence is given as TGTGCCTGGAGTGGCCCCGGAGGCGCGGAGGGCTACACCTTC. Its protein product is CAWSGPGGAEGYTF. The chain uses TRBV30 and TRBJ1-2; the D gene remains uncertain. The junction shows trimming of 1 base on V and 8 bases on J, plus 17 bases between the germline ends. Taken from the germline V gene (reference sequence), the CDR1 and CDR2 loops are GTSNPN and SVGIG. Counted from cysteine to phenylalanine, this CDR3 has 14 amino acids. Only the CDR3 portion is preserved as DNA: 42 bases, with reading frame beginning at the first base.